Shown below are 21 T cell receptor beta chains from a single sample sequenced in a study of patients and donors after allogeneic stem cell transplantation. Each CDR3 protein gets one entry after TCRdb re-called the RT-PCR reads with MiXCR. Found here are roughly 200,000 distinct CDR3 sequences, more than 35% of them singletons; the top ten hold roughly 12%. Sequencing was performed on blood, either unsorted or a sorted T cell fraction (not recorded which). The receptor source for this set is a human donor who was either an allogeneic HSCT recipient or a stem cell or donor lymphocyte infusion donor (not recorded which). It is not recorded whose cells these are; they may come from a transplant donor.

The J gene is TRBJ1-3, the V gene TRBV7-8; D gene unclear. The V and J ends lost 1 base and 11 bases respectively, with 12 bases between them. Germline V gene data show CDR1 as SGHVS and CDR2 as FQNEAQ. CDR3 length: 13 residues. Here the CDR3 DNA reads TGTGCCAGCAGCTTAGGTGCCAGGAATCCCATATATTTT. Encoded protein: CASSLGARNPIYF. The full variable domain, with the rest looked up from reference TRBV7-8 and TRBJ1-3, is GAGVSQSPRYKVAKRGQDVALRCDPISGHVSLFWYQQALGQGPEFLTYFQNEAQLDKSGLPSDRFFAERPEGSVSTLKIQRTQQEDSAVYLCASSLGARNPIYFGEGSWLTVV.

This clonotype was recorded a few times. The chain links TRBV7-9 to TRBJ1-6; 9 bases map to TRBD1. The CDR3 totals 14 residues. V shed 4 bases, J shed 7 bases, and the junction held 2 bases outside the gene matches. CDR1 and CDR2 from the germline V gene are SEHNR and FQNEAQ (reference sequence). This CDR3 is CASSSGQGNSPLHF. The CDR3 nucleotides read TGTGCCAGCAGCTCCGGACAGGGGAATTCACCCCTCCACTTT.

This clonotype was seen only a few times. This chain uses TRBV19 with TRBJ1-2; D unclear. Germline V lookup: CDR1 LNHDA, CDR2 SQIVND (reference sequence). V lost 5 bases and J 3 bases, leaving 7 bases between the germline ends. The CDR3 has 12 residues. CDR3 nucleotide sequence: TGTGCCAGTAGTGAATTGGACTATGGCTACACCTTC. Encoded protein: CASSELDYGYTF.

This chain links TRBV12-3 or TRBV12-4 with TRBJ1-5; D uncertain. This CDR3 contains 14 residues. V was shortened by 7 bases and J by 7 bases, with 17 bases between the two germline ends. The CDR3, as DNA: TGTGCCAGCACCGGTTGGGCAGAACAACAGCCCCAGCATTTT. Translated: CASTGWAEQQPQHF.

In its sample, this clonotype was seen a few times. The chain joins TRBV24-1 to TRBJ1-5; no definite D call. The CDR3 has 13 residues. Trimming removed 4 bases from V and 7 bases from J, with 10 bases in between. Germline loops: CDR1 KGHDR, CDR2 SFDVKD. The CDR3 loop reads CATSDRLGQPQHF. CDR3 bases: TGTGCCACCAGTGACCGTTTAGGGCAGCCCCAGCATTTT.

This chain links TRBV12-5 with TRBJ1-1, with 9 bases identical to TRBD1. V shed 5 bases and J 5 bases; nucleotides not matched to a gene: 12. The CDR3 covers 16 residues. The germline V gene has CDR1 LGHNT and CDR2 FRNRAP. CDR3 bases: TGTGCTAGTGGTCCTCCCTCCTTGGGACAGGGTACTGAAGCTTTCTTT. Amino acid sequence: CASGPPSLGQGTEAFF.

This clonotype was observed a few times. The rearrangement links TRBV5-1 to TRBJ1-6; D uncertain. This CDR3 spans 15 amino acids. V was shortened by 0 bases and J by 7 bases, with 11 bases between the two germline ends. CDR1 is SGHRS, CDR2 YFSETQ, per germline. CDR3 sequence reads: CASSLAAGNNSPLHF. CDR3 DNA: TGCGCCAGCAGCTTGGCCGCGGGTAACAATTCACCCCTCCACTTT. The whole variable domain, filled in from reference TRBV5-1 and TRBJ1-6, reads KAGVTQTPRYLIKTRGQQVTLSCSPISGHRSVSWYQQTPGQGLQFLFEYFSETQRNKGNFPGRFSGRQFSNSRSEMNVSTLELGDSALYLCASSLAAGNNSPLHFGNGTRLTVT.

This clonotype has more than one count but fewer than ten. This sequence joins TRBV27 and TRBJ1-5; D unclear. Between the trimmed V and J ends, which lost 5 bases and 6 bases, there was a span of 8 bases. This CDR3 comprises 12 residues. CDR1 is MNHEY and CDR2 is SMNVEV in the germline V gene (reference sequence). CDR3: CASSPTGQPQHF. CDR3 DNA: TGTGCCAGCAGTCCCACGGGTCAGCCCCAGCATTTT.

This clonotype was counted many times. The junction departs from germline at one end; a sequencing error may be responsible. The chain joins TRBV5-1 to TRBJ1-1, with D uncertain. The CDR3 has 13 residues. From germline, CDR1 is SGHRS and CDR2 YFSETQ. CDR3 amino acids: CASSLTGLTEAFF. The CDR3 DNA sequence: TGTGCCAGCAGTTTAACCGGGCTCACTGAAGCTTTCTTT.

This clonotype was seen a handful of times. This CDR3 reads CASKQIDLYGYTF. The CDR3 region has the DNA TGTGCCAGCAAACAGATAGATCTCTATGGCTACACCTTC. This sequence joins TRBV6-1 and TRBJ1-2; D is uncertain. V lost 7 bases, J lost 4 bases, and 13 bases lay in between. The CDR3 is 13 residues long. Germline CDR1 MNHNS, CDR2 SASEGT.

The CDR3 region has the DNA TGCGCCAGCAGCCCCGGACAGGGTGATTTGGACACCTTC. It yields the protein CASSPGQGDLDTF. This rearrangement joins TRBV5-1 to TRBJ1-2; the match to TRBD1 covers 8 bases. CDR1 and CDR2 (germline): SGHRS, YFSETQ. V trimming: 4 bases; J trimming: 12 bases; junction bases outside the gene matches: 11. CDR3 length equals 13 residues.

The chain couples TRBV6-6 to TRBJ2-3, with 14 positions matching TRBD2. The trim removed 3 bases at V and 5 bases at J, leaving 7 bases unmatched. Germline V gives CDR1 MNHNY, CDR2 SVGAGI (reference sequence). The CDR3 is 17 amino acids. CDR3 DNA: TGTGCCAGCAGTTATCCGACTAGCGGGGGGGCAGAAGATACGCAGTATTTT. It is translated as CASSYPTSGGAEDTQYF.

Here the CDR3 DNA reads TGTGCCAGCAGCTTAGTGACAGGTCGGAGCGTTAACTATGGCTACACCTTC. As protein: CASSLVTGRSVNYGYTF. The J gene is TRBJ1-2, the V gene TRBV7-9; D possibly corresponds to TRBD1 (6 bases). Looked up from germline, CDR1 is SEHNR and CDR2 is FQNEAQ (reference sequence). Trimming pared 1 base from V and 1 base from J, leaving 16 bases between. The CDR3 sequence is 17 residues long.

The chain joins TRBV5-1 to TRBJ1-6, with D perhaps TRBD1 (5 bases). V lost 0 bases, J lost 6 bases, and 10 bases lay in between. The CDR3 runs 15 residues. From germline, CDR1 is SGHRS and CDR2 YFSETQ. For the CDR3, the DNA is TGCGCCAGCAGCTTGGAGCGGGGCGGTAATTCACCCCTCCACTTT. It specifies CASSLERGGNSPLHF. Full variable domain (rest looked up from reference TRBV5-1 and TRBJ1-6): KAGVTQTPRYLIKTRGQQVTLSCSPISGHRSVSWYQQTPGQGLQFLFEYFSETQRNKGNFPGRFSGRQFSNSRSEMNVSTLELGDSALYLCASSLERGGNSPLHFGNGTRLTVT.

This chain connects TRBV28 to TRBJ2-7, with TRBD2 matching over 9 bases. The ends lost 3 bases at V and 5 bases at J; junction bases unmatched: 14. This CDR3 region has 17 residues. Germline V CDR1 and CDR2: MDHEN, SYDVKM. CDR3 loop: CASSLMREGSPKDEQYF. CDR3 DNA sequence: TGTGCCAGCAGTTTGATGCGGGAGGGTTCCCCCAAAGACGAGCAGTACTTC.

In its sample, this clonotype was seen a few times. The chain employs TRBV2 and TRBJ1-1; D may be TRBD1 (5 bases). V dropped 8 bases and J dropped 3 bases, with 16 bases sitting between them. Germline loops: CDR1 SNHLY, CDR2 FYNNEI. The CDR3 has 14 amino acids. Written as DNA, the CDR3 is TGTGCCAGCTCGCGGGGGAGGACCTACACTGAAGCTTTCTTT. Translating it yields CASSRGRTYTEAFF.

As DNA, the CDR3 is TGTGCCAGCAGCTTGGCCGGGACAGAGACCTACGAGCAGTACTTC. Amino acid sequence: CASSLAGTETYEQYF. This rearrangement joins TRBV7-9 to TRBJ2-7; 7 positions agree with TRBD1. This CDR3 is built from 15 residues. V lost 3 bases and J lost 2; bases outside the gene matches: 7. Per the germline V gene, CDR1 is SEHNR and CDR2 is FQNEAQ (reference sequence).

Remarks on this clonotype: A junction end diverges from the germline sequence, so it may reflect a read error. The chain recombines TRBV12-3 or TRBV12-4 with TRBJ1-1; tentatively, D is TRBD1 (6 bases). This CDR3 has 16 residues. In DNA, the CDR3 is TGTGCCAGCAGTTTAAGGGGGGGCTTAATCAACACTGAAGTTTTCTTT. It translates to CASSLRGGLINTEVFF.

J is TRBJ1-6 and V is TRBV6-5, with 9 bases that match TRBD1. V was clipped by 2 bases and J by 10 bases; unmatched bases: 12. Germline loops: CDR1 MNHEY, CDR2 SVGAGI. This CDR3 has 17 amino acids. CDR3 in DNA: TGTGCCAGCAGTTACCTACCGGACGGGACAGGGAGGTCACCCCTCCACTTT. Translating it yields CASSYLPDGTGRSPLHF.

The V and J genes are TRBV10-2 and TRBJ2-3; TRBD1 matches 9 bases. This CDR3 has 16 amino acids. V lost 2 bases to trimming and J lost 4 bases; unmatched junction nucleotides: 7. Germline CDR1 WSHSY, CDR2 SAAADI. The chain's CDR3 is CASSETGQGPPDTQYF. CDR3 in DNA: TGCGCCAGCAGTGAGACTGGACAGGGGCCGCCAGATACGCAGTATTTT.

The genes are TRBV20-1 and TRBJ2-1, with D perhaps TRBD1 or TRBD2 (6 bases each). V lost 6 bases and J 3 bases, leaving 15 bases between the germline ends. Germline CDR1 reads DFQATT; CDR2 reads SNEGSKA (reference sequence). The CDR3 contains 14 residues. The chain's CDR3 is CSAPRGADYNEQFF. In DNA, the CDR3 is TGCAGTGCCCCGAGGGGGGCCGACTACAATGAGCAGTTCTTC.